Listed here are 17 T cell receptor beta chains from one sample, sequenced in a study of human T cells and chemical hapten exposure. Specified time point: patch test 1, 2 weeks after DPC sensitization. Treatment given: therapeutic diphenylcyclopropenone sensitization with weekly scalp DPC. TCRdb reprocessed the RACE reads via MiXCR and lists one record per CDR3 protein. The sample lists 75,000 to 100,000 distinct CDR3 sequences, over 9.5% occurring once. The sequencing used whole blood, collected in connection with sensitization to the hapten diphenylcyclopropenone (DPC). The source is a man aged 35 to 55 with alopecia areata. Some clones in this sample may be carry-over from other donors' samples.

This clonotype was seen many times. The chain joins TRBV9 to TRBJ2-1; unclear D gene. V lost 4 bases and J lost 0, with 14 bases in between. The CDR3 covers 16 residues. The germline CDR1 and CDR2 sequences are SGDLS and YYNGEE. This CDR3 is CASSSSALSSYNEQFF. CDR3 in DNA: TGTGCCAGCAGCTCCTCCGCGTTAAGCTCCTACAATGAGCAGTTCTTC.

Many counts were recorded for this clonotype. The chain carries TRBV28 and TRBJ2-7, with TRBD1 identical over 11 bases. The J segment lost 13 bases and the V segment lost 5 bases, leaving 7 bases of the junction unmatched. Germline V CDR1 and CDR2: MDHEN, SYDVKM. The CDR3 loop spans 12 amino acids. CDR3 sequence: CASSKDRGRVYV. CDR3 nucleotide sequence: TGTGCCAGCAGTAAGGACAGGGGGCGCGTTTACGTC.

The chain carries TRBV27 and TRBJ1-4, with 10 bases matching TRBD1. Germline assignment: CDR1 MNHEY and CDR2 SMNVEV (reference sequence). V shed 5 bases and J 5 bases; nucleotides not matched to a gene: 2. The CDR3 extends over 14 amino acids. The CDR3 sequence: CASSRDRGNEKLFF. The CDR3 nucleotides are TGTGCCAGCAGTCGGGACAGGGGCAATGAAAAACTGTTTTTT.

This clonotype came up many times. The chain carries TRBV25-1 and TRBJ2-3, with no clear D. The V gene lost 5 bases and the J gene lost 0 bases, with 12 bases spanning the gap. The CDR3 sequence is 15 residues long. Germline V gene sequence: CDR1 MGHDK, CDR2 SYGVNS. CDR3 sequence: CASSLGADSTDTQYF. Written as DNA, the CDR3 is TGTGCCAGCAGTTTAGGCGCCGATAGCACAGATACGCAGTATTTT.

In its sample, this clonotype was seen many times. The chain has TRBV12-3 or TRBV12-4 and TRBJ1-5; TRBD1 matches 8 bases. V lost 6 bases to trimming and J lost 0 bases; unmatched junction nucleotides: 4. CDR3 length: 15 residues. CDR3 sequence reads: CASSRQGLSNQPQHF. The CDR3 coding sequence is TGTGCCAGCAGCAGACAGGGGCTTAGCAATCAGCCCCAGCATTTT.

This clonotype has only a few counts. The rearrangement links TRBV30 to TRBJ1-3; 9 bases match TRBD1. The CDR3 spans 13 residues. Germline V lookup: CDR1 GTSNPN, CDR2 SVGIG (reference sequence). J was trimmed by 4 bases and V by 8 bases; bases with no gene match: 6. CDR3 region: CAANRGLGNTIYF. CDR3 coding DNA: TGTGCCGCCAACAGGGGGCTCGGAAACACCATATATTTT.

V is TRBV7-2 and J is TRBJ2-7, with TRBD1 identical over 9 bases. This CDR3 is built from 14 residues. Germline V lookup: CDR1 SGHTA, CDR2 FQGNSA. CDR3 DNA sequence: TGTGCCAGCAGCTTTGGGACAGGGTCCTACGTGCAGTACGTC. Protein: CASSFGTGSYVQYV.

This clonotype was detected only a few times. The gene calls are TRBV7-9 and TRBJ1-2; no firm D call. Germline CDR1 reads SEHNR; CDR2 reads FQNEAQ (reference sequence). The CDR3 has 16 amino acids. V was clipped by 0 bases and J by 2 bases, with 13 bases between them. The CDR3 loop reads CASSLASGGPNYGYTF. CDR3 bases: TGTGCCAGCAGCTTAGCGTCAGGCGGTCCCAACTATGGCTACACCTTC.

This clonotype has only a few counts. The chain recombines TRBV12-3 or TRBV12-4 with TRBJ1-4, with D possibly matching TRBD1 (5 bases). V was cut by 3 bases and J by 3 bases, with 23 bases left in between. The CDR3 loop spans 19 amino acids. This chain's CDR3 is CASSLLGGPGLGANEKLFF. In nucleotides, the CDR3 is TGTGCCAGCAGTTTGCTCGGAGGGCCGGGGCTAGGTGCTAATGAAAAACTGTTTTTT.

This chain joins TRBV12-3 or TRBV12-4 and TRBJ1-6, with D perhaps matching TRBD1 (5 bases). This CDR3 region has 15 residues. V was cut by 5 bases and J by 5 bases, with 13 bases left in between. The CDR3 here is CASSLGTPDNSPLHF. The CDR3 nucleotides are TGTGCCAGCAGTCTAGGGACTCCCGATAATTCACCCCTCCACTTT.

The chain has TRBV5-1 and TRBJ2-1; possible D gene TRBD1, 6 bases. This CDR3 contains 14 residues. Germline V lookup: CDR1 SGHRS, CDR2 YFSETQ. Trimming left V 7 bases short and J 2 bases short, with 13 bases between. The chain's CDR3 is CASHREQAYNEQFF. Written as DNA, the CDR3 is TGCGCCAGCCACAGGGAACAAGCCTACAATGAGCAGTTCTTC. The full variable domain, in which reference TRBV5-1 and TRBJ2-1 provide the parts outside the CDR3, is KAGVTQTPRYLIKTRGQQVTLSCSPISGHRSVSWYQQTPGQGLQFLFEYFSETQRNKGNFPGRFSGRQFSNSRSEMNVSTLELGDSALYLCASHREQAYNEQFFGPGTRLTVL.

Many counts were recorded for this clonotype. The rearrangement uses TRBV7-9 and TRBJ2-2; D is undetermined. Germline V lookup: CDR1 SEHNR, CDR2 FQNEAQ (reference sequence). The CDR3 spans 12 residues. V shed 5 bases and J shed 6 bases, with 7 bases lying between them. DNA of the CDR3: TGTGCCAGCAGCCCCTCGGCCGGGGAGCTGTTTTTT. Its translation is CASSPSAGELFF.

This clonotype has a handful of counts. The gene calls are TRBV11-2 and TRBJ1-1, with a weak D call TRBD1 (6 bases). Looked up from germline, CDR1 is SGHAT and CDR2 is FQNNGV. Trimming shortened V by 0 bases and J by 12 bases, and 11 bases separated the two germline ends. CDR3 length: 12 amino acids. The CDR3 loop is CASSLEEGVPFF. The CDR3 coding sequence is TGTGCCAGCAGCTTAGAGGAGGGGGTTCCTTTCTTT.

This clonotype was counted only a few times. The chain links TRBV27 to TRBJ1-4; D gene uncertain. The CDR3 totals 14 residues. Trimming shortened V by 6 bases and J by 4 bases, and 12 bases separated the two germline ends. The germline V gene has CDR1 MNHEY and CDR2 SMNVEV (reference sequence). This CDR3 is CASRKGFGNEKLFF. CDR3 DNA sequence: TGTGCCAGCAGAAAAGGGTTTGGTAATGAAAAACTGTTTTTT. The full variable domain, completed using reference TRBV27 and TRBJ1-4, is EAQVTQNPRYLITVTGKKLTVTCSQNMNHEYMSWYRQDPGLGLRQIYYSMNVEVTDKGDVPEGYKVSRKEKRNFPLILESPSPNQTSLYFCASRKGFGNEKLFFGSGTQLSVL.

This CDR3 is CASSLVHGVAGGHWDEQFF. The CDR3, as DNA: TGTGCCAGCAGCTTAGTCCATGGAGTAGCGGGAGGCCATTGGGATGAGCAGTTCTTC. This rearrangement joins TRBV11-3 to TRBJ2-1; 10 bases fit TRBD2. The CDR3 consists of 19 residues. Germline loops: CDR1 SGHNT, CDR2 YENEEA. V lost 1 base, J lost 8 bases, and 17 bases stayed unmatched.

This clonotype was seen ten or more times. This chain links TRBV20-1 with TRBJ1-1; maybe TRBD1 (5 bases). Per germline, CDR1 DFQATT and CDR2 SNEGSKA (reference sequence). The CDR3 has 11 residues. Trimming cost V 4 bases and J 8 bases, with 11 bases left between them. The CDR3 coding sequence is TGCAGTGCTACCCCCTGGGGCGAAGCTTTCTTT. Its translation: CSATPWGEAFF.

This rearrangement joins TRBV27 to TRBJ2-1, with TRBD2 matching over 9 bases. The CDR3 has 16 amino acids. Germline V gene lookup returns CDR1 MNHEY and CDR2 SMNVEV (reference sequence). V trimming: 2 bases; J trimming: 8 bases; junction bases outside the gene matches: 10. The CDR3: CASSLITGTSFYEQFF. The DNA of the CDR3 is TGTGCCAGCAGTTTAATTACCGGGACTAGCTTCTATGAGCAGTTCTTC.